This T cell receptor beta chain was identified during a study of blood T cell repertoires in COVID-19. Turning to the study itself: Collection of acute and convalescent COVID-19 samples took place in the United States, Italy and Spain.

As originally analysed: The assay estimated nucleated cells by amplifying reference gene primers. Assay used: immunoSEQ multiplex PCR; TCRdb lists only in-frame clones, some missing. Clone size and the V and J calls come from that table; the DNA yielded D and trimming. Of some 330,000 clones in the sample, under 90% were seen once. Two negative PCRs, clearance, or symptom resolution were required of recovered Cohort 3 donors. The CDR3 covers 18 residues. Sequencing was carried out using PBMCs or T cells enriched from blood (not recorded which). V is TRBV12-2 and J is TRBJ2-7; the D segment call TRBD2 is taken from the table without a DNA check. TRBV12-2 is recorded as a pseudogene. This TCR came from a man younger than 45 who had recovered from COVID-19. The CDR3 protein is CASRSAGTSGRALYEQYF. CDR3 bases: TGTGCAAGTCGCTCGGCCGGGACTAGCGGGAGGGCCCTCTACGAGCAGTACTTC.